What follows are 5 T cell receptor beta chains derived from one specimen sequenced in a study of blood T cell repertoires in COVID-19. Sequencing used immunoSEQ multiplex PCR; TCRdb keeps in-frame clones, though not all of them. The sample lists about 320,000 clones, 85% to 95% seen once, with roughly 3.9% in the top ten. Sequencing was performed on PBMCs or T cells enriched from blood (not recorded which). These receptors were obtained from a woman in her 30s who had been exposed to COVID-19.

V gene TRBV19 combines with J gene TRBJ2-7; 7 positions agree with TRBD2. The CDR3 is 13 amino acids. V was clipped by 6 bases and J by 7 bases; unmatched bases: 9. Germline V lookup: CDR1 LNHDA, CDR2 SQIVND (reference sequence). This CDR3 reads CASSRAGPEEQYF. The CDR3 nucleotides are TGTGCCAGTAGCCGAGCGGGGCCCGAGGAGCAGTACTTC. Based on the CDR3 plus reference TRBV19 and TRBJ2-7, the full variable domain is DGGITQSPKYLFRKEGQNVTLSCEQNLNHDAMYWYRQDPGQGLRLIYYSQIVNDFQKGDIAEGYSVSREKKESFPLTVTSAQKNPTAFYLCASSRAGPEEQYFGPGTRLTVT.

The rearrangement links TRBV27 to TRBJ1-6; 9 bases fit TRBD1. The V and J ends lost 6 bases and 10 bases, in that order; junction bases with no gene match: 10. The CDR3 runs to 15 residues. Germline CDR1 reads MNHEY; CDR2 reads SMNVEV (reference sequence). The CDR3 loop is CASRPGQGFPSPLHF. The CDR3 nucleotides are TGTGCCAGCAGGCCCGGACAGGGGTTTCCCTCACCCCTCCACTTT.

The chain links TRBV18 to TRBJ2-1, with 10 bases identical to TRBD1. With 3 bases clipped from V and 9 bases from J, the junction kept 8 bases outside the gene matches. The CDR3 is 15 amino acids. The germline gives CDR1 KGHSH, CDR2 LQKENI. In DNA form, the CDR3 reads TGTGCCAGCTCACCTGCGACAGGGGGCCCGCCTGAGCAGTTCTTC. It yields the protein CASSPATGGPPEQFF.

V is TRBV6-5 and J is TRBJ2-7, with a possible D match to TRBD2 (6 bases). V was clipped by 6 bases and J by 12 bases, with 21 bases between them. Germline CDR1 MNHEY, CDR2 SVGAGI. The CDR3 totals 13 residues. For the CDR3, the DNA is TGTGCCAGCAGCTCGGAGGGTTGGGCAGGGCGGTACTTC. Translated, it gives CASSSEGWAGRYF.

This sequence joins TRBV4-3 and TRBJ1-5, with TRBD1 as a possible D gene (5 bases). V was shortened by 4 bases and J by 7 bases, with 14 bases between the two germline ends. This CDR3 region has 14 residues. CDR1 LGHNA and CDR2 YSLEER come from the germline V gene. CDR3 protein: CASSLSLRQQPQHF. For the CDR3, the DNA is TGCGCCAGCAGCCTATCATTGAGACAGCAGCCCCAGCATTTT.